The 17 T cell receptor beta chains reported below all come from one sample, sequenced in a study of blood T cell repertoires in COVID-19. Generated by immunoSEQ multiplex PCR, the TCRdb table keeps only in-frame clones and is missing some. The sample has roughly 200,000 clones; about nine tenths are singletons. Sequenced input: PBMCs or T cells enriched from blood (not recorded which). The receptor source for this set is a woman in her forties with acute COVID-19.

The chain combines TRBV6-5 with TRBJ1-4; 7 bases line up with TRBD1. The CDR3 is 13 residues long. CDR1 MNHEY and CDR2 SVGAGI come from the germline V gene. V trimming: 7 bases; J trimming: 8 bases; junction bases outside the gene matches: 7. CDR3 sequence reads: CASKRQGREKLFF. CDR3 coding DNA: TGTGCCAGCAAACGACAGGGTCGGGAAAAACTGTTTTTT.

CDR3 sequence (DNA): TGCGCCAGCAGCCGAGAGGGATCGAACACTGAAGCTTTCTTT. Translated, it gives CASSREGSNTEAFF. This chain uses TRBV5-1 with TRBJ1-1; D not resolved. Trimming shortened V by 4 bases and J by 1 base, and 11 bases separated the two germline ends. Germline lookup yields CDR1 SGHRS and CDR2 YFSETQ. The CDR3 spans 14 residues.

A few counts support this clone. The chain combines TRBV23-1 with TRBJ1-6, with D possibly being TRBD1 (6 bases). TRBV23-1 is noted as an ORF with a role that remains uncertain. V shed 7 bases and J shed 6 bases, with 22 bases lying between them. CDR3 length equals 17 residues. The CDR3 nucleotides read TGCGCCAGCACCTCAACGCAGGGGACATATGGTAATTCACCCCTCCACTTT. This codes for CASTSTQGTYGNSPLHF.

The rearrangement uses TRBV7-9 and TRBJ2-1; perhaps TRBD2 as D (6 bases). The CDR3 covers 15 residues. Germline V CDR1 and CDR2: SEHNR, FQNEAQ (reference sequence). Trimming pared 1 base from V and 9 bases from J, leaving 16 bases between. The CDR3 region has the DNA TGTGCCAGCAGCTTAGTGGCTCTCCACGGGGGTGAGCAGTTCTTC. Residues: CASSLVALHGGEQFF.

V gene TRBV7-8 combines with J gene TRBJ1-3; 7 nucleotides match TRBD1. Germline-derived CDR1 and CDR2 are SGHVS and FQNEAQ. CDR3 length equals 15 residues. Trimming cost V 5 bases and J 2 bases; bases outside gene matches: 6. The CDR3 here is CASSDGTDPGNTIYF. The CDR3 DNA is TGTGCCAGCAGCGATGGGACAGATCCTGGAAACACCATATATTTT.

The chain combines TRBV7-6 with TRBJ1-6; a weak D match, TRBD1 (5 bases). V lost 4 bases to trimming and J lost 6 bases, with 13 bases between them. Germline lookup yields CDR1 SGHVS and CDR2 FNYEAQ. CDR3 size: 15 residues. DNA for the CDR3: TGTGCCAGCAGCTCGGGGGGGAGGGGTAATTCACCCCTCCACTTT. It yields the protein CASSSGGRGNSPLHF. The full variable domain, its missing parts supplied by reference TRBV7-6 and TRBJ1-6, is GAGVSQSPRYKVTKRGQDVALRCDPISGHVSLYWYRQALGQGPEFLTYFNYEAQQDKSGLPNDRFSAERPEGSISTLTIQRTEQRDSAMYRCASSSGGRGNSPLHFGNGTRLTVT.

This chain uses TRBV5-1 with TRBJ2-1, with a weak D call TRBD2 (5 bases). Trimming stripped 1 base from V and 10 bases from J, with 9 bases between. Germline V gene sequence: CDR1 SGHRS, CDR2 YFSETQ. CDR3 length: 12 residues. CDR3 amino acids: CASSLPGGEQFF. The CDR3 nucleotides read TGCGCCAGCAGCTTGCCCGGAGGCGAGCAGTTCTTC.

The rearrangement uses TRBV2 and TRBJ1-1; D is unresolved. Germline CDR1 reads SNHLY; CDR2 reads FYNNEI. The CDR3 is 11 amino acids. V was clipped by 6 bases and J by 10 bases, with 12 bases between them. CDR3 nucleotide sequence: TGTGCCAGCAGGACCCCATCGGGAGCTTTCTTT. It codes for CASRTPSGAFF.

The chain uses TRBV4-2 and TRBJ1-2; D is unresolved. Germline lookup yields CDR1 LGHNA and CDR2 YNFKEQ. V was pared by 0 bases and J by 7 bases, with 6 bases between. This CDR3 has 12 amino acids. The CDR3 reads CASSQEGVGYTF. CDR3 DNA sequence: TGTGCCAGCAGCCAAGAGGGAGTTGGCTACACCTTC.

V usage is TRBV18 and J usage is TRBJ1-4; TRBD1 is a possible D gene (6 bases). CDR3 size: 15 residues. Per the germline V gene, CDR1 is KGHSH and CDR2 is LQKENI. V gave up 3 bases and J gave up 7 bases, with 15 bases separating them. For the CDR3, the DNA is TGTGCCAGCTCACCTAAAACAGGGTTTTCTGAAAAACTGTTTTTT. Translated, it gives CASSPKTGFSEKLFF.

V and J are TRBV29-1 and TRBJ2-7, with 10 bases that match TRBD1. Germline loops: CDR1 SQVTM, CDR2 ANQGSEA. The CDR3 spans 16 residues. The V segment lost 6 bases and the J segment 5 bases; nucleotides outside the gene matches: 16. The chain's CDR3 is CSVEVLRDRGFHEQYF. CDR3 bases: TGCAGCGTCGAGGTCCTGAGGGACAGGGGATTTCACGAGCAGTACTTC.

The chain recombines TRBV15 with TRBJ1-6; D possibly corresponds to TRBD1 (6 bases). This CDR3 comprises 14 residues. V was clipped by 0 bases and J by 7 bases, with 7 bases between them. Per germline, CDR1 LNHNV and CDR2 YYDKDF (reference sequence). The CDR3 DNA sequence: TGTGCCACCAGCAGAGATGGGACAAATTCACCCCTCCACTTT. Protein sequence: CATSRDGTNSPLHF.

This chain uses TRBV4-1 with TRBJ1-2; D uncertain. V dropped 0 bases and J dropped 6 bases, with 14 bases sitting between them. Looked up from germline, CDR1 is MGHRA and CDR2 is YSYEKL. The CDR3 is made up of 15 amino acids. The CDR3 DNA is TGCGCCAGCAGCCAAGATATACTCCGAGTGGATGGCTACACCTTC. Translating it yields CASSQDILRVDGYTF.

The chain couples TRBV9 to TRBJ1-2; D perhaps matches TRBD1 (6 bases). The CDR3 consists of 14 residues. V was pared by 3 bases and J by 4 bases, with 13 bases between. Germline-derived CDR1 and CDR2 are SGDLS and YYNGEE. The CDR3 bases are TGTGCCAGCAGCGCCTCAGGGGAGGGCTATGGCTACACCTTC. It is translated as CASSASGEGYGYTF. Full variable domain (outside the CDR3, taken from reference TRBV9 and TRBJ1-2): DSGVTQTPKHLITATGQRVTLRCSPRSGDLSVYWYQQSLDQGLQFLIQYYNGEERAKGNILERFSAQQFPDLHSELNLSSLELGDSALYFCASSASGEGYGYTFGSGTRLTVV.

The J gene is TRBJ1-2, the V gene TRBV4-1; D may be TRBD1 (5 bases). This CDR3 has 14 residues. The germline CDR1 and CDR2 sequences are MGHRA and YSYEKL. The germline V and J ends were trimmed by 4 bases and 8 bases, with 17 bases remaining between them. CDR3 sequence: CASSPPTGSYGYTF. CDR3 sequence (DNA): TGCGCCAGCAGCCCCCCAACAGGTAGTTACGGCTACACCTTC.

This chain links TRBV1 with TRBJ1-1; the DNA was not used to check the table's D call, TRBD1. TRBV1 corresponds to a pseudogene. The CDR3 extends over 17 amino acids. The CDR3 reads CTSSHEPGQGFNTEAFF. CDR3 DNA sequence: TGCACCAGCAGCCATGAACCGGGACAGGGATTCAACACTGAAGCTTTCTTT.

This chain links TRBV6-1 with TRBJ2-3, with TRBD1 as a possible D gene (6 bases). Germline CDR1 is MNHNS and CDR2 is SASEGT. V was pared by 2 bases and J by 1 base, with 13 bases between. The CDR3 totals 16 residues. As DNA, the CDR3 is TGTGCCAGCAGTGAAATCTCAGGGGTCGGCACAGATACGCAGTATTTT. It translates to CASSEISGVGTDTQYF.